Listed below are T cell receptor beta chains from one sample, sequenced in a study of T-cell memory formation after mild COVID-19. TCRdb re-called the 5' RACE reads with MiXCR, one entry per CDR3 protein. Of approximately 190,000 distinct CDR3 sequences in the sample, approximately 20% are singletons; the top ten hold 2% to 3%. Sequencing input: PBMCs or a T cell subset sorted from them (not recorded which). These receptors came from an adult woman who had mild COVID-19 (a few samples of this study predate the infection). Cell type and time point are not known. Each CDR3 is given with its conserved first and last residue. The D gene is left open where the match is weak. Size is omitted from some rows. Given values are once, few, many or a class for expanded clones.

clone size	CDR3 length	V gene	J gene	D gene	CDR3 protein	CDR3 DNA
.	15	TRBV13	TRBJ2-7	TRBD2	CASSSPGLAPYEQYF	TGTGCCAGCAGCTCCCCGGGACTAGCCCCCTACGAGCAGTACTTC
.	11	TRBV20-1	TRBJ1-4	.	CSAWAAEKLFF	TGCAGTGCTTGGGCGGCTGAAAAACTGTTTTTT
few	16	TRBV28	TRBJ2-7	TRBD1	CASSFGTGGLPYEQYF	TGTGCCAGCAGTTTCGGGACAGGGGGTTTACCCTACGAGCAGTACTTC
.	16	TRBV12-3/TRBV12-4	TRBJ1-2	.	CASSPGRGGSNYGYTF	TGTGCCAGCAGCCCCGGTCGGGGGGGAAGTAACTATGGCTACACCTTC
.	14	TRBV24-1	TRBJ2-4	TRBD1	CATSPGTAQNIQYF	TGTGCCACCAGTCCCGGGACAGCTCAAAACATTCAGTACTTC
.	16	TRBV27	TRBJ2-7	.	CASSSGLGGSSYEQYF	TGTGCCAGCAGTTCAGGGTTAGGGGGATCGTCCTACGAGCAGTACTTC
.	15	TRBV5-1	TRBJ2-1	TRBD1	CASSLGQGAVNEQFF	TGCGCCAGCAGCTTGGGACAGGGGGCGGTCAATGAGCAGTTCTTC
.	16	TRBV3-1	TRBJ2-2	TRBD2	CASSPRASGGPGELFF	TGTGCCAGCAGCCCCCGGGCTAGCGGGGGACCCGGGGAGCTGTTTTTT
.	12	TRBV29-1	TRBJ2-5	.	CSVEWGSETQYF	TGCAGCGTTGAGTGGGGATCAGAGACCCAGTACTTC
few	18	TRBV12-3/TRBV12-4	TRBJ2-2	TRBD1	CASSTYFGTGSRTGELFF	TGTGCCAGCAGTACGTACTTTGGGACAGGGTCGAGGACCGGGGAGCTGTTTTTT
few	12	TRBV3-1	TRBJ2-1	.	CASTTLGNEQFF	TGTGCCAGCACCACCCTGGGGAATGAGCAGTTCTTC
few	19	TRBV24-1	TRBJ2-3	TRBD1	CATSVGDRGRTGLTDTQYF	TGTGCCACCAGTGTCGGAGACAGGGGCAGAACGGGGCTGACAGATACGCAGTATTTT
few	15	TRBV4-3	TRBJ2-3	.	CASSPSALQTDTQYF	TGCGCCAGCAGCCCTAGCGCGCTCCAGACAGATACGCAGTATTTT
.	13	TRBV29-1	TRBJ2-1	TRBD2	CSARAGGHDEQFF	TGCAGCGCCCGAGCGGGAGGGCACGATGAGCAGTTCTTC
few	14	TRBV7-9	TRBJ2-1	.	CASSPGSPYNEQFF	TGTGCCAGCAGCCCCGGAAGTCCCTACAATGAGCAGTTCTTC
many	14	TRBV20-1	TRBJ1-4	.	CSASSGRILEKLFF	TGCAGTGCTAGCAGTGGTCGGATCCTTGAAAAACTGTTTTTT
.	15	TRBV7-9	TRBJ1-1	.	CASSFSFHEDTEAFF	TGTGCCAGCAGCTTTTCCTTTCATGAGGACACTGAAGCTTTCTTT